This T cell receptor beta chain derives from a study of cytomegalovirus exposure and HLA in healthy donors. Primers included in the PCR were 60 Vbeta and 13 Jbeta primers. Assay used: immunoSEQ multiplex PCR; TCRdb lists only in-frame clones, some missing. The profile shows 120,000 to 150,000 clones, around 80% of them singletons. Study-level points and caveats: Later analysis indicated greater clonal expansion among HLA-associated TCR beta chains than among equally common other chains. In an earlier analysis, productive rearrangement rates for most beta V segments clustered near 90% or 30%. It was only CMV serostatus that was available as immune exposure information.

As regards this clone: The antigen remains unidentified.

V was trimmed by 5 bases and J by 8 bases, leaving 18 bases between them. CDR3 length equals 15 residues. Germline loops: CDR1 SGHVS, CDR2 FNYEAQ. The sequenced material came from PBMCs. This sequence joins TRBV7-6 and TRBJ2-2, with D possibly TRBD1 on 6 matching bases. This sequence originates from a woman aged 30 to 39 in good health and CMV-seronegative. This CDR3 is CASSRQATRVGELFF. The CDR3 DNA follows: TGTGCCAGCAGCCGACAGGCCACCCGGGTGGGGGAGCTGTTTTTT.